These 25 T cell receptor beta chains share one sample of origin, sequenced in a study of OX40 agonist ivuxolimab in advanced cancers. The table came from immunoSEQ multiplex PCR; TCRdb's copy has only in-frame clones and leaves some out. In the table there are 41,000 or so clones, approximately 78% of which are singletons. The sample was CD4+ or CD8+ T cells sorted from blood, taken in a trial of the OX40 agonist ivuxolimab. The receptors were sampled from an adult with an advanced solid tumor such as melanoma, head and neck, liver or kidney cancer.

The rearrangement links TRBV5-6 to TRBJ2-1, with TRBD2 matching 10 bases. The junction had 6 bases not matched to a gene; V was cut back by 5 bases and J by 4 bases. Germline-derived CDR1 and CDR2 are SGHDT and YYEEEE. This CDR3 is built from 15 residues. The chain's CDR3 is CASSLAGGLYNEQFF. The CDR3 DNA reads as TGTGCCAGCAGTTTAGCGGGAGGACTATACAATGAGCAGTTCTTC.

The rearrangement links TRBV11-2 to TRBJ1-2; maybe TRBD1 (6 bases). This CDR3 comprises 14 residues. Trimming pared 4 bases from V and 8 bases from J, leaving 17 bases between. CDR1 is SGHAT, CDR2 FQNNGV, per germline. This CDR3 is CASSSQGGELGYTF. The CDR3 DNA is TGTGCCAGCAGCTCCCAAGGGGGGGAACTCGGCTACACCTTC.

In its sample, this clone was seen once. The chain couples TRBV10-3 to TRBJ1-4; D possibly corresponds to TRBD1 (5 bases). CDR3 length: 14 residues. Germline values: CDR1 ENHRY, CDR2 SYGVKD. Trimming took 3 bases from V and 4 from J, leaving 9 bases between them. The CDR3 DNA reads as TGTGCCATCAGTGAACAACAGGTTAATGAAAAACTGTTTTTT. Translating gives CAISEQQVNEKLFF.

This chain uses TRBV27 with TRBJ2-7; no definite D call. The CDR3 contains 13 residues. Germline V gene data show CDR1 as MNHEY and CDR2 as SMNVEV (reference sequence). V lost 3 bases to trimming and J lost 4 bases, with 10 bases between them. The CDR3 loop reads CASSLSPIYEQYF. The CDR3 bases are TGTGCCAGCAGTTTGAGCCCCATATACGAGCAGTACTTC.

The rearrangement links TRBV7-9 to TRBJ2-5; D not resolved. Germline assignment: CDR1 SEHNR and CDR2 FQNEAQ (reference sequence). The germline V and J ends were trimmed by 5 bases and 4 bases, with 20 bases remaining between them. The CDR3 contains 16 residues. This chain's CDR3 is CASSPFSRGSVETQYF. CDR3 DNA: TGTGCCAGCAGCCCCTTCTCCCGCGGATCGGTAGAGACCCAGTACTTC.

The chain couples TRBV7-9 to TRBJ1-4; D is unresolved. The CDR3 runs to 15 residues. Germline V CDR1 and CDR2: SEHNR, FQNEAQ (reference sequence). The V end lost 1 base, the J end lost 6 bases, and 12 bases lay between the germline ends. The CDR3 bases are TGTGCCAGCAGCTTAGGACCAGGATGGGATGAAAAACTGTTTTTT. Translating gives CASSLGPGWDEKLFF.

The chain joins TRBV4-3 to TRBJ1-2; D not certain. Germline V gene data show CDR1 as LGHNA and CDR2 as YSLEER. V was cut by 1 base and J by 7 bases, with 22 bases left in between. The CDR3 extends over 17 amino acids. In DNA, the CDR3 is TGCGCCAGCAGCCAAGGGGCAGATGGAGTCGTCGGTGGTGGCTACACCTTC. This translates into CASSQGADGVVGGGYTF.

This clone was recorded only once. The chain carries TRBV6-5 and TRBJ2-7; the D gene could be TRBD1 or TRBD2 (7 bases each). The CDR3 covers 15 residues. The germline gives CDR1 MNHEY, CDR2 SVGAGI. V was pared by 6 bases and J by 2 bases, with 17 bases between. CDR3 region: CASSLRGGPAYEQYF. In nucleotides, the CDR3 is TGTGCCAGCAGCCTCAGGGGGGGTCCGGCCTACGAGCAGTACTTC.

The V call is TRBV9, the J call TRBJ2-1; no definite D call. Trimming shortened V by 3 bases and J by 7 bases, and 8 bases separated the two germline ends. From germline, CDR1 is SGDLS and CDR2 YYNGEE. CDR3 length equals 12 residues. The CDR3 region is CASSADGNEQFF. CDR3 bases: TGTGCCAGCAGCGCGGACGGGAATGAGCAGTTCTTC.

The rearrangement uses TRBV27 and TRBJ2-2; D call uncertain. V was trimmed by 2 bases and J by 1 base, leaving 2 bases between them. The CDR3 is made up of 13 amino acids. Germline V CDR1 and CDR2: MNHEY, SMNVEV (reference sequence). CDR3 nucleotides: TGTGCCAGCAGTTTAAAGAACACCGGGGAGCTGTTTTTT. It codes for CASSLKNTGELFF.

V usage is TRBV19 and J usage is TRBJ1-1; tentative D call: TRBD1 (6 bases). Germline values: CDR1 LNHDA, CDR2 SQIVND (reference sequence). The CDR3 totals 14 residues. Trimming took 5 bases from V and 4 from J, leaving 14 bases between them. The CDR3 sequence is CASSARQATTEAFF. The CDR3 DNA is TGTGCCAGTAGTGCTCGACAGGCCACCACTGAAGCTTTCTTT.

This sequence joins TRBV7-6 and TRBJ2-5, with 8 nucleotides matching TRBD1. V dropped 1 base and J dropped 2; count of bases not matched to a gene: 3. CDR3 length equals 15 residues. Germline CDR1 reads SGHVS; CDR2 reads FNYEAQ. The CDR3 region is CASSLVDREQETQYF. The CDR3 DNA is TGTGCCAGCAGCTTAGTGGACAGGGAACAAGAGACCCAGTACTTC.

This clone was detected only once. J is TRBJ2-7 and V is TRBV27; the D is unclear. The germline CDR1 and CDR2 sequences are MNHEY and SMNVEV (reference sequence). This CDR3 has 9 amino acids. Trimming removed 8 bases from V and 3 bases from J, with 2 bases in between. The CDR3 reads CASFYEQYF. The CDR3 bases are TGTGCCAGCTTCTACGAGCAGTACTTC.

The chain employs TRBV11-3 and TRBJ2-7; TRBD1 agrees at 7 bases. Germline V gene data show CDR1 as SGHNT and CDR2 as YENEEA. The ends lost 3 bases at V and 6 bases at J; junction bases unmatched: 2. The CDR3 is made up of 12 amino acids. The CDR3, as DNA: TGTGCCAGCAGCTTTTCAGGGGGCGAGCAGTACTTC. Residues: CASSFSGGEQYF.

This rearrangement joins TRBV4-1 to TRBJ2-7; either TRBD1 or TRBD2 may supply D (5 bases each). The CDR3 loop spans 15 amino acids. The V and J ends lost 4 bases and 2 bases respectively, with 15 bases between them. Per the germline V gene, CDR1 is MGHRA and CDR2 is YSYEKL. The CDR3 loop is CASSLKRQGAYEQYF. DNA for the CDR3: TGCGCCAGCAGCCTGAAGCGGCAGGGTGCCTACGAGCAGTACTTC.

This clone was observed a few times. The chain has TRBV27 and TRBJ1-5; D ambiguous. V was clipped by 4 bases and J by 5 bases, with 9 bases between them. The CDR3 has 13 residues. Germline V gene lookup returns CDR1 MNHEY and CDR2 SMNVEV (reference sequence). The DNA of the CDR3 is TGTGCCAGCAGTTCCCTGCCGGATCAGCCCCAGCATTTT. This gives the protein CASSSLPDQPQHF.

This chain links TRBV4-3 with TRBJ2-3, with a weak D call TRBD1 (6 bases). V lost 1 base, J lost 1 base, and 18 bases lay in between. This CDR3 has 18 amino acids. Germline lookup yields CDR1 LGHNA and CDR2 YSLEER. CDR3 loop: CASSQVGGRAGGTDTQYF. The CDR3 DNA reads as TGCGCCAGCAGCCAAGTTGGTGGTCGGGCAGGGGGCACAGATACGCAGTATTTT.

CDR3 nucleotide sequence: TGTGCCAGCAGCACCACTGGGGGGGGATACGAAAAACTGTTTTTT. Protein sequence: CASSTTGGGYEKLFF. V usage is TRBV4-2 and J usage is TRBJ1-4; tentative D call: TRBD1 (5 bases). V was cut by 5 bases and J by 8 bases, with 18 bases left in between. CDR1 and CDR2 from the germline V gene are LGHNA and YNFKEQ. The CDR3 spans 15 residues.

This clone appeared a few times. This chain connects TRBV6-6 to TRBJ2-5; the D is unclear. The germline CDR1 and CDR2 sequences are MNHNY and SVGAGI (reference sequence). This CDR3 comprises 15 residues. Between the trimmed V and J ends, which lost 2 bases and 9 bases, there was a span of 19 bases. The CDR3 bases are TGTGCCAGCAGTTACACGGGCCCACGGTTGACGGCCCAGTACTTC. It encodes CASSYTGPRLTAQYF.

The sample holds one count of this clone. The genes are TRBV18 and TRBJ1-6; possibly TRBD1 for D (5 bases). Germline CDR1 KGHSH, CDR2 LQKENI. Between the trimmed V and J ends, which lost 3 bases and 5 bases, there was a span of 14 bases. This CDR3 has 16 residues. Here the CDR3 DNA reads TGTGCCAGCTCACCCGGAATCCAAGGGGATAATTCACCCCTCCACTTT. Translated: CASSPGIQGDNSPLHF.

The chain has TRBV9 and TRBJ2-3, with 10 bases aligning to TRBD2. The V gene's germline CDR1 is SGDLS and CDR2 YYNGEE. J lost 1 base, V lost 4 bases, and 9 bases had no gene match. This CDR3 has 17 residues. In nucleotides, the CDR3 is TGTGCCAGCAGCCCTACACAAGCGGGGGGGGGCACAGATACGCAGTATTTT. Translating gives CASSPTQAGGGTDTQYF.

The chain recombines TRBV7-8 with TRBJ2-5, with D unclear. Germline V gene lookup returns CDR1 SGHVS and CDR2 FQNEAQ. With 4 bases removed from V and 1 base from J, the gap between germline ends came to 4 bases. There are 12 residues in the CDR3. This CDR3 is CASSSLQETQYF. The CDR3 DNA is TGTGCCAGCAGCTCTCTCCAAGAGACCCAGTACTTC.

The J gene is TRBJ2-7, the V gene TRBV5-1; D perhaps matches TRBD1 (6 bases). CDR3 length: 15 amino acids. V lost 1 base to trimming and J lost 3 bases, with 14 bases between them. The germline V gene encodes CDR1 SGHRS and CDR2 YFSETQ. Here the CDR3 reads CASSLTDSGDYEQYF. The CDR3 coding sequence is TGCGCCAGCAGCTTGACGGACTCAGGGGACTACGAGCAGTACTTC.

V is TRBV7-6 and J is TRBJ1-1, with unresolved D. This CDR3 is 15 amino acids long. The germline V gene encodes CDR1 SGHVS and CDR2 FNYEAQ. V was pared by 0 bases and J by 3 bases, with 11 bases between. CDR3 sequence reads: CASSLAQDWDTEAFF. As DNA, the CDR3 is TGTGCCAGCAGCTTAGCTCAAGACTGGGACACTGAAGCTTTCTTT.

CDR3 residues: CASSPGDRQAFF. CDR3 coding DNA: TGTGCCAGCTCACCAGGGGACCGGCAAGCTTTCTTT. J is TRBJ1-1 and V is TRBV18; possible D gene TRBD1, 5 bases. Germline V gene lookup returns CDR1 KGHSH and CDR2 LQKENI. The CDR3 has 12 amino acids. V was pared by 2 bases and J by 9 bases, with 10 bases between.